This T cell receptor (beta chain) was identified during a study of T-cell reconstitution after alpha-beta-depleted transplantation in children. This CDR3 has 15 residues. Germline CDR1 is MNHNS and CDR2 is SASEGT. V lost 3 bases and J lost 1; bases outside the gene matches: 3. Study results and limitations: In some patients, recipient T cells and intrathymic progenitors surviving conditioning explained high day-60 diversity. Newly generated T cells supplied most T-cell counts and diversity one year post-transplant. There were reportedly several hundred expanded graft clones from which alpha-beta T cells came about two months after transplant.

To note about this clonotype: The antigen is unknown.

A TCRbeta library incorporating unique molecular identifiers was prepared. TCRdb independently ran MiXCR on the PCR reads; one entry per CDR3 protein. In the table there are about 98,000 distinct CDR3 sequences, roughly 7.1% of which are singletons. The sequence was obtained from a boy aged 2 to 9 with acute lymphoblastic leukemia, due to receive a stem cell transplant. The material was PBMCs, obtained before TCRalphabeta/CD19-depleted stem cell transplant. The rearrangement links TRBV6-1 to TRBJ2-1, with 7 bases aligning to TRBD1. The CDR3 DNA follows: TGTGCCAGCAGTGAGGAGACAGGGTCCTACAATGAGCAGTTCTTC. It translates to CASSEETGSYNEQFF.